The 28 T cell receptor beta chains given below trace back to one sample, sequenced in a study of blood T cell repertoires in COVID-19. Sequenced by immunoSEQ multiplex PCR; TCRdb stores in-frame clones only, minus some. The sample consists of around 340,000 clones, 65% to 90% of them appearing once. Sequenced: PBMCs or T cells enriched from blood (not recorded which). Receptors originate from a woman between 40 and 50 years old with acute COVID-19.

This chain links TRBV18 with TRBJ2-5; possible D gene TRBD2, 6 bases. V lost 3 bases to trimming and J lost 5 bases, with 22 bases between them. The CDR3 is 17 residues long. The germline CDR1 and CDR2 sequences are KGHSH and LQKENI. CDR3 DNA sequence: TGTGCCAGCTCACCGATACTAGGGCTAGCGTTCGTGGAGACCCAGTACTTC. Its protein product is CASSPILGLAFVETQYF.

Concerning this clone: Additional DNA sequences in this sample encode the identical CDR3. The chain uses TRBV28 and TRBJ1-5; no reliable D call. CDR1 and CDR2 from the germline V gene are MDHEN and SYDVKM. The V end lost 4 bases, the J end lost 3 bases, and 4 bases lay between the germline ends. CDR3 length equals 12 residues. The chain's CDR3 is CASSSPNQPQHF. The CDR3 nucleotides are TGTGCCAGCAGTTCTCCCAATCAGCCCCAGCATTTT.

The chain has TRBV5-5 and TRBJ2-5, with no clear D. Looked up from germline, CDR1 is SGHKS and CDR2 is YYEKEE (reference sequence). Trimming pared 0 bases from V and 4 bases from J, leaving 7 bases between. The CDR3 is 13 residues long. The DNA of the CDR3 is TGTGCCAGCAGCTTGGATCTTCCAGAGACCCAGTACTTC. Its protein is CASSLDLPETQYF.

CDR3 nucleotides: TGTGCCAGCAGTCTAGCGTGGGGTAGCACAGATACGCAGTATTTT. Its protein product is CASSLAWGSTDTQYF. The chain recombines TRBV6-5 with TRBJ2-3; maybe TRBD2 (6 bases). The CDR3 totals 15 residues. CDR1 and CDR2 from the germline V gene are MNHEY and SVGAGI. V lost 5 bases and J 0 bases, leaving 12 bases between the germline ends.

This sequence joins TRBV5-1 and TRBJ2-7; the match to TRBD1 covers 11 bases. CDR1 and CDR2 from the germline V gene are SGHRS and YFSETQ. The CDR3 consists of 15 residues. Trimming removed 0 bases from V and 6 bases from J; junction bases left unmatched: 5. CDR3 nucleotides: TGCGCCAGCAGCTTGGCGGGGACAGGGGGTGGCGAGCAGTACTTC. This gives the protein CASSLAGTGGGEQYF.

The chain joins TRBV5-1 to TRBJ1-4; D possibly corresponds to TRBD1 (6 bases). Germline CDR1 SGHRS, CDR2 YFSETQ. This CDR3 is 15 amino acids long. V gave up 6 bases and J gave up 7 bases, with 19 bases separating them. This CDR3 is CASTQTGLSGEKLFF. DNA of the CDR3: TGCGCCAGCACCCAAACAGGGTTGTCCGGTGAAAAACTGTTTTTT.

The V call is TRBV30, the J call TRBJ1-4; 11 positions agree with TRBD1. The CDR3 runs to 16 residues. CDR1 is GTSNPN, CDR2 SVGIG, per germline (reference sequence). The J segment lost 5 bases and the V segment lost 5 bases, leaving 10 bases of the junction unmatched. CDR3 in amino acids: CAWAAIGDRGNEKLFF. CDR3 nucleotides: TGTGCCTGGGCCGCGATTGGGGACAGGGGGAATGAAAAACTGTTTTTT.

The genes are TRBV12-3 or TRBV12-4 and TRBJ2-7; unclear D gene. The CDR3 is 12 amino acids. V was trimmed by 6 bases and J by 3 bases, leaving 9 bases between them. The DNA of the CDR3 is TGTGCCAGCAGCACCCGAGGCTACGAGCAGTACTTC. Translating gives CASSTRGYEQYF.

The chain is built from TRBV18 and TRBJ1-6; D is possibly TRBD1 (6 bases). The V gene's germline CDR1 is KGHSH and CDR2 LQKENI. The CDR3 runs 14 residues. Trimming shortened V by 6 bases and J by 6 bases, and 12 bases separated the two germline ends. The CDR3 DNA sequence: TGTGCCAGCTCTTTACAGGGAAGTAATTCACCCCTCCACTTT. As protein: CASSLQGSNSPLHF.

The rearrangement uses TRBV21-1 and TRBJ2-5; the DNA was not used to check the table's D call, TRBD2. TRBV21-1 is termed a pseudogene. There are 11 residues in the CDR3. The CDR3 loop is CASTEEETQYF. CDR3 coding DNA: TGTGCCAGCACAGAGGAGGAGACCCAGTACTTC.

The J gene is TRBJ2-2, the V gene TRBV6-2 or TRBV6-3; 12 bases agree with TRBD1. CDR3 length: 17 residues. Germline-derived CDR1 and CDR2 are MNHEY and SVGEGT. The ends lost 2 bases at V and 4 bases at J; junction bases unmatched: 5. The CDR3: CASSYGTGGPTTGELFF. CDR3 DNA sequence: TGTGCCAGCAGTTACGGGACAGGGGGCCCGACCACCGGGGAGCTGTTTTTT.

The chain uses TRBV3-1 (or the pseudogene TRBV3-2) and TRBJ2-7, with a weak D call TRBD2 (5 bases). This CDR3 region has 14 residues. Trimming shortened V by 4 bases and J by 7 bases, and 17 bases separated the two germline ends. Per germline, CDR1 LGHDT and CDR2 YNNKEL (reference sequence). The CDR3 loop is CASSRQEGGYEQYF. The CDR3 DNA follows: TGTGCCAGCAGCCGCCAAGAGGGTGGGTATGAGCAGTACTTC.

The CDR3 protein is CASSAAGTGTTGELFF. The DNA of the CDR3 is TGTGCCAGCAGTGCCGCCGGGACAGGGACAACCGGGGAGCTGTTTTTT. The V gene is TRBV6-2 or TRBV6-3, the J gene TRBJ2-2, with 9 bases matching TRBD1. Per germline, CDR1 MNHEY and CDR2 SVGEGT. After removal of 5 bases from V and 5 bases from J, the junction contained 9 bases not matched to a gene. The CDR3 runs 16 residues.

The chain employs TRBV28 and TRBJ2-1; 8 bases match TRBD1. Germline lookup yields CDR1 MDHEN and CDR2 SYDVKM. J gave up 3 bases and V 8 bases, and 6 bases lay outside the gene matches. There are 14 residues in the CDR3. The CDR3, as DNA: TGTGCCAGCTCCAGGACAGGGTACTACAATGAGCAGTTCTTC. Its translation: CASSRTGYYNEQFF.

The J gene is TRBJ2-1, the V gene TRBV7-9; 7 bases align to TRBD2. In germline, CDR1 is SEHNR, CDR2 FQNEAQ (reference sequence). The length of the CDR3 is 15 residues. The V segment lost 6 bases and the J segment 4 bases; nucleotides outside the gene matches: 9. The CDR3 reads CASSIGRALYNEQFF. The CDR3 DNA follows: TGTGCCAGCAGTATAGGGAGGGCCCTGTACAATGAGCAGTTCTTC.

This clone has a handful of counts. The V call is TRBV27, the J call TRBJ2-7; D is possibly TRBD2 (6 bases). Germline V gene data show CDR1 as MNHEY and CDR2 as SMNVEV (reference sequence). The CDR3 spans 16 residues. Trimming shortened V by 3 bases and J by 1 base, and 16 bases separated the two germline ends. CDR3: CASSLRYRESSYEQYF. CDR3 DNA sequence: TGTGCCAGCAGTTTGAGGTACCGGGAGTCATCCTACGAGCAGTACTTC.

The V gene is TRBV7-2, the J gene TRBJ2-2, with D unresolved. The CDR3 extends over 13 amino acids. Between the trimmed V and J ends, which lost 5 bases and 4 bases, there was a span of 8 bases. The germline V gene encodes CDR1 SGHTA and CDR2 FQGNSA. CDR3 sequence reads: CASSLYGTGELFF. The CDR3 bases are TGTGCCAGCAGCCTATACGGCACCGGGGAGCTGTTTTTT. The variable domain in full, completed from reference TRBV7-2 and TRBJ2-2, reads GAGVSQSPSNKVTEKGKDVELRCDPISGHTALYWYRQSLGQGLEFLIYFQGNSAPDKSGLPSDRFSAERTGGSVSTLTIQRTQQEDSAVYLCASSLYGTGELFFGEGSRLTVL.

The chain employs TRBV4-2 and TRBJ2-7; 8 bases map to TRBD2. Germline lookup yields CDR1 LGHNA and CDR2 YNFKEQ. The CDR3 is made up of 15 amino acids. The V segment lost 1 base and the J segment 6 bases; nucleotides outside the gene matches: 8. CDR3 nucleotides: TGTGCCAGCAGCCAAGTTCGGGGGGGGCCGGCCGAGCAGTACTTC. Translation: CASSQVRGGPAEQYF.

This chain uses TRBV7-2 with TRBJ1-6; possibly TRBD1 for D (5 bases). V lost 6 bases and J 10 bases, leaving 22 bases between the germline ends. CDR1 and CDR2 (germline): SGHTA, FQGNSA. This CDR3 is 16 amino acids long. The DNA of the CDR3 is TGTGCCAGCAGACAGGCGAGGACACTCAACACATCACCCCTCCACTTT. This sequence encodes CASRQARTLNTSPLHF.

DNA of the CDR3: TGTGCCAGCTTAGCGGGAGGGCCGTACAATGAGCAGTTCTTC. Translated, it gives CASLAGGPYNEQFF. This sequence joins TRBV6-6 and TRBJ2-1, with 11 bases matching TRBD2. The germline gives CDR1 MNHNY, CDR2 SVGAGI (reference sequence). The CDR3 length is 14 residues. V was pared by 8 bases and J by 4 bases, with 4 bases of the junction left unmatched.

CDR3 sequence: CASSSTGGTGELFF. CDR3 in DNA: TGTGCCAGCAGTTCTACGGGAGGAACCGGGGAGCTGTTTTTT. V usage is TRBV6-4 and J usage is TRBJ2-2; the match to TRBD2 covers 7 bases. The CDR3 contains 14 residues. With V trimmed by 5 bases and J by 5 bases, 5 bases remained unmatched. Looked up from germline, CDR1 is MRHNA and CDR2 is SNTAGT.

There are a few counts of this clone. The V and J genes are TRBV5-1 and TRBJ1-2, with 8 positions matching TRBD1. Germline assignment: CDR1 SGHRS and CDR2 YFSETQ. V shed 3 bases and J 3 bases; nucleotides not matched to a gene: 16. This CDR3 contains 18 residues. CDR3 in amino acids: CASSYHTTGEVPYYGYTF. In nucleotides, the CDR3 is TGCGCCAGCAGCTATCATACGACAGGGGAGGTTCCGTACTATGGCTACACCTTC.

The CDR3 sequence: CASSQDRPQQGTNTEAFF. The CDR3 nucleotides read TGTGCCAGCAGCCAAGATAGGCCCCAACAGGGGACGAACACTGAAGCTTTCTTT. The gene calls are TRBV4-2 and TRBJ1-1, with 7 positions matching TRBD1. V dropped 0 bases and J dropped 1; count of bases not matched to a gene: 11. The CDR3 runs 18 residues. The germline gives CDR1 LGHNA, CDR2 YNFKEQ.

The chain recombines TRBV13 with TRBJ2-3; TRBD1 matches 10 bases. CDR3 length equals 17 residues. Unmatched junction bases numbered 10, after V lost 5 bases and J lost 2 bases. The germline gives CDR1 PRHDT, CDR2 FYEKMQ (reference sequence). This CDR3 is CASSAPGQGFDTDTQYF. The CDR3 DNA reads as TGTGCCAGCAGCGCACCGGGACAGGGGTTTGACACAGATACGCAGTATTTT. Complete variable domain (other parts from reference TRBV13 and TRBJ2-3): AAGVIQSPRHLIKEKRETATLKCYPIPRHDTVYWYQQGPGQDPQFLISFYEKMQSDKGSIPDRFSAQQFSDYHSELNMSSLELGDSALYFCASSAPGQGFDTDTQYFGPGTRLTVL.

The V and J genes are TRBV2 and TRBJ1-1; 7 bases line up with TRBD1. The germline gives CDR1 SNHLY, CDR2 FYNNEI. This CDR3 contains 14 residues. V dropped 6 bases and J dropped 1; count of bases not matched to a gene: 5. CDR3 protein: CASRPGQANTEAFF. In DNA, the CDR3 is TGTGCCAGCAGACCCGGACAGGCGAACACTGAAGCTTTCTTT.

This chain connects TRBV7-2 to TRBJ1-5; TRBD1 matches 11 bases. J gave up 0 bases and V 4 bases, and 5 bases lay outside the gene matches. The CDR3 loop spans 17 amino acids. From germline, CDR1 is SGHTA and CDR2 FQGNSA. The CDR3 nucleotides are TGTGCCAGCAGCTCCAGGACAGGGGGCCTTAGCAATCAGCCCCAGCATTTT. Translating gives CASSSRTGGLSNQPQHF.

V gene TRBV6-6 combines with J gene TRBJ1-5; 8 bases are a match to TRBD1. V trimming: 7 bases; J trimming: 2 bases; junction bases outside the gene matches: 7. CDR1 and CDR2 from the germline V gene are MNHNY and SVGAGI (reference sequence). The CDR3 is made up of 15 amino acids. CDR3 DNA sequence: TGTGCCAGCAATGGTGGGACAGGCGGCAATCAGCCCCAGCATTTT. This codes for CASNGGTGGNQPQHF.

The chain has TRBV6-2 or TRBV6-3 and TRBJ1-6, with 10 positions matching TRBD1. This CDR3 comprises 16 residues. Germline CDR1 is MNHEY and CDR2 is SVGEGT. V shed 2 bases, J shed 10 bases, and the junction held 8 bases outside the gene matches. The CDR3 loop is CASSYLPGTGESPLHF. DNA for the CDR3: TGTGCCAGCAGTTACCTACCCGGGACAGGGGAGTCACCCCTCCACTTT.